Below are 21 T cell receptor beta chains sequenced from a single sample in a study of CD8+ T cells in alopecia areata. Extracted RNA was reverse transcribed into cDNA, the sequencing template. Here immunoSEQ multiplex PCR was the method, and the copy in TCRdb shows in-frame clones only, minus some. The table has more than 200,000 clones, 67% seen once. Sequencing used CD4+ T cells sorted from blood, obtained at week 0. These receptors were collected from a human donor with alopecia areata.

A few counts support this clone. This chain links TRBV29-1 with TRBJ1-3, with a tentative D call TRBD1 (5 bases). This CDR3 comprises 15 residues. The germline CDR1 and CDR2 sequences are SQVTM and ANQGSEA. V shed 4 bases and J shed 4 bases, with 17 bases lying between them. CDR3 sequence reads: CSVGQNPRPGNTIYF. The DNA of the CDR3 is TGCAGCGTTGGACAGAACCCCCGGCCGGGAAACACCATATATTTT.

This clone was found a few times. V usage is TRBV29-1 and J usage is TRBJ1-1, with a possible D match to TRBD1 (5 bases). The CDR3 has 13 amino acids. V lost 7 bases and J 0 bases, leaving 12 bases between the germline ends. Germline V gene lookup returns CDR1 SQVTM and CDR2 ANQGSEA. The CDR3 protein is CSAVGQMNTEAFF. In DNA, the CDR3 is TGCAGCGCGGTGGGGCAAATGAACACTGAAGCTTTCTTT.

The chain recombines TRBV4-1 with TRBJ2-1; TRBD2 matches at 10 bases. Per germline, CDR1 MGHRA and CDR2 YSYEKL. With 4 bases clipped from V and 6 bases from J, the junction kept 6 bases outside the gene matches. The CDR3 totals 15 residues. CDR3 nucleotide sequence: TGCGCCAGCAGCCTGGCGGTAGCGGGGGGCAATGAGCAGTTCTTC. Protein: CASSLAVAGGNEQFF.

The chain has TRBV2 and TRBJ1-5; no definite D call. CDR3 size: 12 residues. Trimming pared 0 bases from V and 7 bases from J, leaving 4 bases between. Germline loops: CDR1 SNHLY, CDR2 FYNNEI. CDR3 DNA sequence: TGTGCCAGCAGTGAAGCGAGGCAGCCCCAGCATTTT. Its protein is CASSEARQPQHF.

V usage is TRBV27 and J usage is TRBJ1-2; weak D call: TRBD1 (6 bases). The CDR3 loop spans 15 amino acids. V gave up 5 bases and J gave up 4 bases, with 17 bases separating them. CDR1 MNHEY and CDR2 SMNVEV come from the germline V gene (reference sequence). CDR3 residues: CASSPARQGTYGYTF. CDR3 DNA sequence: TGTGCCAGCAGTCCGGCACGGCAGGGGACCTATGGCTACACCTTC.

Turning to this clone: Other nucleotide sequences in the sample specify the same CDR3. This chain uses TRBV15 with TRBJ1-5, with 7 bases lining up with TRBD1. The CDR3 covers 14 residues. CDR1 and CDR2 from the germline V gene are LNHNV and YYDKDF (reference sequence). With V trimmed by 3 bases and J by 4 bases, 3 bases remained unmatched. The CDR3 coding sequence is TGTGCCACCAGCAGGGGACAGTTAAATCAGCCCCAGCATTTT. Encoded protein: CATSRGQLNQPQHF.

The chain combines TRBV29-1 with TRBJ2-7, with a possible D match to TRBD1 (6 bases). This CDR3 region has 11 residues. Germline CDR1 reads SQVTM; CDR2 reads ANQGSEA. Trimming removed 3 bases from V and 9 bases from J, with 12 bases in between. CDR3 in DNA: TGCAGCGTTGAGGGACAAAGGGGGCAGTACTTC. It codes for CSVEGQRGQYF.

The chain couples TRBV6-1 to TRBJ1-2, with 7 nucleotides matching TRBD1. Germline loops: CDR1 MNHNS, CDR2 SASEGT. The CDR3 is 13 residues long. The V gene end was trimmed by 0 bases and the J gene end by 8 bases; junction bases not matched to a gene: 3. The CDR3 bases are TGTGCCAGCAGTGAAGCCCGAGGGGGCGGCTACACCTTC. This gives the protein CASSEARGGGYTF.

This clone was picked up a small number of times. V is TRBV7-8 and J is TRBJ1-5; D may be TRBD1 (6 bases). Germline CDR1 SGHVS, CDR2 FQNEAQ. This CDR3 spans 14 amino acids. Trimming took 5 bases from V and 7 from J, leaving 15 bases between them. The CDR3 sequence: CASSADRSGQPQHF. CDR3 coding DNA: TGTGCCAGCAGCGCCGACAGGAGTGGGCAGCCCCAGCATTTT.

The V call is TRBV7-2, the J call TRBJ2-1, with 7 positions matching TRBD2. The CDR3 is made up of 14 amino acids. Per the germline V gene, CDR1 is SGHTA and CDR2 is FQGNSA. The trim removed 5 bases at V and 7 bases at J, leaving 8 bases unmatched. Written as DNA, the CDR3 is TGTGCCAGCAGCCTTCAACTAGCGAGGAATGAGCAGTTCTTC. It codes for CASSLQLARNEQFF.

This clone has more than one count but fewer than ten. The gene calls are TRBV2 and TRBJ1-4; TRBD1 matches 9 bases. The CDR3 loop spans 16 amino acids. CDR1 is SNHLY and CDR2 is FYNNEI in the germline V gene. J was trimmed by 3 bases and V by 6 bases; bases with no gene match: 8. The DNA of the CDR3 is TGTGCCAGCAGCGCTTATAGGGACAGGGCTAATGAAAAACTGTTTTTT. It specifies CASSAYRDRANEKLFF. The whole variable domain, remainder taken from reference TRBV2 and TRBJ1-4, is EPEVTQTPSHQVTQMGQEVILRCVPISNHLYFYWYRQILGQKVEFLVSFYNNEISEKSEIFDDQFSVERPDGSNFTLKIRSTKLEDSAMYFCASSAYRDRANEKLFFGSGTQLSVL.

CDR3 in amino acids: CASRTGYSNQPQHF. CDR3 nucleotides: TGTGCCAGCAGGACGGGGTACAGCAATCAGCCCCAGCATTTT. The chain uses TRBV6-5 and TRBJ1-5; no reliable D call. V gave up 6 bases and J gave up 1 base, with 10 bases separating them. The germline CDR1 and CDR2 sequences are MNHEY and SVGAGI. The CDR3 spans 14 residues.

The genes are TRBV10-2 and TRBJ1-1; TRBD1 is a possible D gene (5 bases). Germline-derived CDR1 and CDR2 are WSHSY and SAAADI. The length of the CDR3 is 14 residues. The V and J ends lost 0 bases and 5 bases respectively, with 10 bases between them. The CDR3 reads CASSESGGRTEAFF. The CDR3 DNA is TGCGCCAGCAGTGAGTCGGGGGGGAGAACTGAAGCTTTCTTT.

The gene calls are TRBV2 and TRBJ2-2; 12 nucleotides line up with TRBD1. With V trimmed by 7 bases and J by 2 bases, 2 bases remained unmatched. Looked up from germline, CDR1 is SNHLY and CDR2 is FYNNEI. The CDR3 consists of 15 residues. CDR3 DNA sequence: TGTGCCAGCACGGGGACAGGGGGCAACACCGGGGAGCTGTTTTTT. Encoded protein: CASTGTGGNTGELFF.

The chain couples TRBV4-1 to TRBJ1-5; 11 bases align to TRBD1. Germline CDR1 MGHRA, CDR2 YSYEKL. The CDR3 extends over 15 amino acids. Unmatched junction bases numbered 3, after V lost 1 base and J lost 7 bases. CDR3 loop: CASSQGTGGSQPQHF. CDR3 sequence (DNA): TGCGCCAGCAGCCAAGGGACAGGGGGCAGCCAGCCCCAGCATTTT.

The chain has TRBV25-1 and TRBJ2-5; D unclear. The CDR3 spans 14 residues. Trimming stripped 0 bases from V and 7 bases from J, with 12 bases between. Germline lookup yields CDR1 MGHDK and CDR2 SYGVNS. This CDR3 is CASSEYSSPRTQYF. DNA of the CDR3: TGTGCCAGCAGTGAATATTCCAGCCCTCGGACCCAGTACTTC.

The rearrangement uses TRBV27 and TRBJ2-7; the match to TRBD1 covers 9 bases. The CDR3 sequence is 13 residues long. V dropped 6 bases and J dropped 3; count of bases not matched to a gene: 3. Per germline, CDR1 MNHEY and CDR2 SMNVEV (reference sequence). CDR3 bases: TGTGCCAGCAGAGGGACAGGGAACTACGAGCAGTACTTC. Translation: CASRGTGNYEQYF.

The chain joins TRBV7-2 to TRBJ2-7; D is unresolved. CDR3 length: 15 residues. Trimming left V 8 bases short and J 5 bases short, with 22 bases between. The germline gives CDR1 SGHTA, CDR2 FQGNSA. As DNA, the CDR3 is TGTGCCAGCGGGTCCACCCGTAATCCACCGGACGAGCAGTACTTC. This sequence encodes CASGSTRNPPDEQYF.

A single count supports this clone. The CDR3 loop reads CASSEDRARISPLHF. Written as DNA, the CDR3 is TGTGCCAGCAGTGAGGACAGGGCCCGAATTTCACCCCTCCACTTT. V gene TRBV2 combines with J gene TRBJ1-6; 8 bases match TRBD1. Germline lookup yields CDR1 SNHLY and CDR2 FYNNEI. V was pared by 3 bases and J by 9 bases, with 7 bases of the junction left unmatched. CDR3 length: 15 residues.

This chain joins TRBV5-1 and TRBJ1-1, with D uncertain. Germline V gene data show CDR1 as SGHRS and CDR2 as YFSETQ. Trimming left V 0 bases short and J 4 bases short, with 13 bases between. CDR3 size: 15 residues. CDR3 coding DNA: TGCGCCAGCAGCTTGGTAGGTCCCGGGCCCACTGAAGCTTTCTTT. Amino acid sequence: CASSLVGPGPTEAFF.

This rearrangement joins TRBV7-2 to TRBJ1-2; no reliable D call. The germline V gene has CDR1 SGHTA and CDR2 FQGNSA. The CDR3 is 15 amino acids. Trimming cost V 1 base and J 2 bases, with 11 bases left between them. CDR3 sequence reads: CASSLVPSSNYGYTF. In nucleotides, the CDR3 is TGTGCCAGCAGCTTAGTTCCCAGCTCGAACTATGGCTACACCTTC.